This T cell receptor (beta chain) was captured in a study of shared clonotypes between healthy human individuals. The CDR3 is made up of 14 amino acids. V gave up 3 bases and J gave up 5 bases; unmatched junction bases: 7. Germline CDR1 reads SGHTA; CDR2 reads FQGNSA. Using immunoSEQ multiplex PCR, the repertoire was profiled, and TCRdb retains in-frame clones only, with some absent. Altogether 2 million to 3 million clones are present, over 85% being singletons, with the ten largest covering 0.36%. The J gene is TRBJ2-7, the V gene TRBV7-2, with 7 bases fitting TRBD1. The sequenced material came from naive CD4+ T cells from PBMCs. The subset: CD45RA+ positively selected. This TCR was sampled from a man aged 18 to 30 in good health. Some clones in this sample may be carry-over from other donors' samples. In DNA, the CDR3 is TGTGCCAGCAGCTTCGGGACAGCTCCTCACGAGCAGTACTTC. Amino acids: CASSFGTAPHEQYF. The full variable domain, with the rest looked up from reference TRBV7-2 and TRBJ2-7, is GAGVSQSPSNKVTEKGKDVELRCDPISGHTALYWYRQSLGQGLEFLIYFQGNSAPDKSGLPSDRFSAERTGGSVSTLTIQRTQQEDSAVYLCASSFGTAPHEQYFGPGTRLTVT.